The sequence of this T cell receptor (beta chain) was determined in a study of PD-1 blockade in classical Hodgkin lymphoma. Overall study: Patients were treated with nivolumab at 3 mg/kg, and this was given intravenously every 2 weeks.

The study's findings and limits: Patients newly diagnosed and complete responders had comparable baseline diversity. By cycle point C4D1, TCR diversity had risen significantly in CD4+ cells (but not CD8+ cells).

Using immunoSEQ multiplex PCR, the repertoire was profiled, and TCRdb retains in-frame clones only, with some absent. The data show under 30,000 clones, about two thirds seen once. Relapses following autologous stem cell transplantation were seen in all patients, with brentuximab vedotin exposure varying. Worth noting for this clone: Its antigen is as yet unknown.

The V gene's germline CDR1 is KGHSH and CDR2 LQKENI. The CDR3 spans 15 residues. V dropped 6 bases and J dropped 0 bases, with 12 bases sitting between them. The origin of this receptor is a human donor with classical Hodgkin lymphoma. The V and J genes are TRBV18 and TRBJ1-5; a weak D match, TRBD1 (6 bases). The source material was peripheral blood mononuclear cells (PBMCs), sampled before the second cycle of nivolumab. The CDR3 region has the DNA TGTGCCAGCTCGGACGGACAGCTTAGCAATCAGCCCCAGCATTTT. It translates to CASSDGQLSNQPQHF.